The clone carrying this T cell receptor (beta chain) was observed a few times. Its specificity is unknown. These data originate in a study of T cells in Graves' hyperthyroidism and ophthalmopathy. The source material, RNA transcripts, was used to amplify TCR beta CDR3 regions. The HTBI primer set served for first-round RT-PCR of the TCR CDR3. One entry per CDR3 protein, called by TCRdb with MiXCR from the multiplex PCR reads. The sample shows approximately 560,000 distinct CDR3 sequences, just over 45% of them seen only once. Study-wide findings and caveats: Ophthalmopathy was model-predicted a median approximately 6.4 months pre-onset.

Germline values: CDR1 DFQATT, CDR2 SNEGSKA (reference sequence). There are 16 residues in the CDR3. Trimming shortened V by 5 bases and J by 5 bases, and 19 bases separated the two germline ends. An absence of ophthalmopathy progression within 18 months meant stable Graves' hyperthyroidism. Those patients with uncontrolled infection, other autoimmune disease, pregnancy or lactation were excluded. In making diagnoses, clinical symptoms, serum thyroxine and TRAb, thyroid ultrasound and orbital computed tomography were all used. This chain joins TRBV20-1 and TRBJ1-6, with a tentative D call TRBD1 (5 bases). Source material: peripheral blood or thyroid tissue (not recorded which). This sequence originates from a young woman with Graves' hyperthyroidism. CDR3 DNA: TGCAGTGCTCCATACCCCGGGACGGCAAATAATTCACCCCTCCACTTT. As protein: CSAPYPGTANNSPLHF.